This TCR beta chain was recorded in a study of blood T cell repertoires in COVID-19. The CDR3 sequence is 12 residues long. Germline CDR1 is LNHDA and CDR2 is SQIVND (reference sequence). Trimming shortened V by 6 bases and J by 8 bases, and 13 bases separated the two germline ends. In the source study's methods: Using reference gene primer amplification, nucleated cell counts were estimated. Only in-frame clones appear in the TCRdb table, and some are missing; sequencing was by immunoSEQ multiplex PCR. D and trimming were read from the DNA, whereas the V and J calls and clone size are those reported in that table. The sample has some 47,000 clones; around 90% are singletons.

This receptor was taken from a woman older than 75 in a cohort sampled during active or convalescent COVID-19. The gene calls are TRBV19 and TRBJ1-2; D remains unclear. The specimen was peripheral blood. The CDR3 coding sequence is TGTGCCAGTAGGAGCCCCACGGGGGGCTACACCTTC. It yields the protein CASRSPTGGYTF. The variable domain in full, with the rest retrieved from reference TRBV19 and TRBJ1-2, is DGGITQSPKYLFRKEGQNVTLSCEQNLNHDAMYWYRQDPGQGLRLIYYSQIVNDFQKGDIAEGYSVSREKKESFPLTVTSAQKNPTAFYLCASRSPTGGYTFGSGTRLTVV.